This TCR beta chain emerged from a study of shared clonotypes between healthy human individuals. The assay was immunoSEQ multiplex PCR, and TCRdb's table has in-frame clones only and misses some. The table has 1,500,000 or so clones, roughly 96% seen once. CDR3 length equals 14 residues. V lost 1 base, J lost 3 bases, and 9 bases lay in between. CDR1 and CDR2 (germline): SGHAT, FQDESV (reference sequence). This sequence was found in a man aged 25-40 years in good health. Sequencing input: naive CD4+ T cells sorted from blood. Sample subset: CD45RA+ positively selected. The chain links TRBV11-1 to TRBJ1-2; D gene ambiguous. CDR3 region: CASSLGAADYGYTF. The CDR3 DNA sequence: TGTGCCAGCAGCTTAGGTGCGGCGGACTATGGCTACACCTTC.